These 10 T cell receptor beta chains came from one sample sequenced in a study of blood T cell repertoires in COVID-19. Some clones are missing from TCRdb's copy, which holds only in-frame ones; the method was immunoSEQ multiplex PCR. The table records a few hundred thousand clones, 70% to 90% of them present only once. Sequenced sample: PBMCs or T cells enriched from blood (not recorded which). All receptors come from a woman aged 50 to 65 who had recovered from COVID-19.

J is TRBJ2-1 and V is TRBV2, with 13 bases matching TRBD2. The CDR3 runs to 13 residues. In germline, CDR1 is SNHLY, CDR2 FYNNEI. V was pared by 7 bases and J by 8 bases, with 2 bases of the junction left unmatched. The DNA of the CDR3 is TGTGCCAGCACCGGACTAGCGGGAGATGAGCAGTTCTTC. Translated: CASTGLAGDEQFF.

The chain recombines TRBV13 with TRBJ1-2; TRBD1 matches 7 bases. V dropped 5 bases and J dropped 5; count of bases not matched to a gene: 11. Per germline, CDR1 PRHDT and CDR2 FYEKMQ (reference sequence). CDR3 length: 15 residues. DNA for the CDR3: TGTGCCAGCAGCCCGCGGCCCGGGACAGAATATGGCTACACCTTC. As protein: CASSPRPGTEYGYTF.

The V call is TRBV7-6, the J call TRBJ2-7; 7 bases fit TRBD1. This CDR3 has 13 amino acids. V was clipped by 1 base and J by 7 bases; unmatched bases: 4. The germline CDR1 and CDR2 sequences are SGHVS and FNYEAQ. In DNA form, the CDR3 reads TGTGCCAGCAGCTTAGACGTGACAGGGGAGCAGTACTTC. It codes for CASSLDVTGEQYF.

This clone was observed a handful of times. As DNA, the CDR3 is TGTGCCAGCAGCACCAGCCTTCTGCGACAGGGAAACTCTGGAAACACCATATATTTT. Its protein is CASSTSLLRQGNSGNTIYF. This chain links TRBV3-1 (or the pseudogene TRBV3-2) with TRBJ1-3; 7 bases are a match to TRBD1. Germline values: CDR1 LGHDT, CDR2 YNNKEL (reference sequence). V was clipped by 5 bases and J by 0 bases; unmatched bases: 16. The CDR3 runs 19 residues.

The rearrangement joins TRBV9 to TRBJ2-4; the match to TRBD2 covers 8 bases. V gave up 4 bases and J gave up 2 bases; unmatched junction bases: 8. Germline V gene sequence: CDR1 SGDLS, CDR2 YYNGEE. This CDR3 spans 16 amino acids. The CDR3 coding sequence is TGTGCCAGCAGCTTTTTAGCGGGACGGACCAAAAACATTCAGTACTTC. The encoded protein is CASSFLAGRTKNIQYF. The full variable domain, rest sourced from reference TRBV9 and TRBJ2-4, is DSGVTQTPKHLITATGQRVTLRCSPRSGDLSVYWYQQSLDQGLQFLIQYYNGEERAKGNILERFSAQQFPDLHSELNLSSLELGDSALYFCASSFLAGRTKNIQYFGAGTRLSVL.

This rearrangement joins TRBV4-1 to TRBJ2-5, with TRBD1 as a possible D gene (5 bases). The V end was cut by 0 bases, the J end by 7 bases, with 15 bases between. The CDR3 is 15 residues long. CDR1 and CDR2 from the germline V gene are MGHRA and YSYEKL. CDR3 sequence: CASSQETGPLGTQYF. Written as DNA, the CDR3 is TGCGCCAGCAGCCAAGAAACAGGCCCTCTTGGGACCCAGTACTTC.

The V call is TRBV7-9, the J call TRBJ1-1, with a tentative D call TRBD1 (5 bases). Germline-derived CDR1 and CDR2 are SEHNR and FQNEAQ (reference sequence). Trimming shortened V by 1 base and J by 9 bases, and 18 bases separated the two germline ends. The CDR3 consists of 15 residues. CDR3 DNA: TGTGCCAGCAGCTTAGGAGGGTATCGGAGGGGTCAAGCTTTCTTT. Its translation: CASSLGGYRRGQAFF.

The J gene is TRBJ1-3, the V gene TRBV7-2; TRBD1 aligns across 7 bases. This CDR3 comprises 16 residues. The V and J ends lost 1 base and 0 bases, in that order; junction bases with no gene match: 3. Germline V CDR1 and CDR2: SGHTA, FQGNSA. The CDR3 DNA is TGTGCCAGCAGCTTAGGTGGGACAGACTCTGGAAACACCATATATTTT. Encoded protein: CASSLGGTDSGNTIYF.

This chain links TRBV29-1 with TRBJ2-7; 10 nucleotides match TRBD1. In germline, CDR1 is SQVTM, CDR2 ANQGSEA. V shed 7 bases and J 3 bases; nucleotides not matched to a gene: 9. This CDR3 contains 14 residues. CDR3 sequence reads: CSARDRGPGYEQYF. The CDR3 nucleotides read TGCAGCGCCAGAGACAGGGGGCCAGGCTACGAGCAGTACTTC.

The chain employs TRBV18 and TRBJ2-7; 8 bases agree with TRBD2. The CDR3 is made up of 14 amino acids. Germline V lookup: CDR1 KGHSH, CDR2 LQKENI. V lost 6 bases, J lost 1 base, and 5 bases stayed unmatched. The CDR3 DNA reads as TGTGCCAGCTCGAGGGAGCGGGAGTCCTACGAGCAGTACTTC. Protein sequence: CASSRERESYEQYF.